What follows describes a single TCR beta chain. Sequencing used immunoSEQ multiplex PCR; TCRdb keeps in-frame clones, though not all of them. The repertoire holds about 1.5 million clones, with approximately 98% as singletons. The CDR3 length is 14 residues. Germline assignment: CDR1 SNHLY and CDR2 FYNNEI. V was trimmed by 7 bases and J by 2 bases, leaving 11 bases between them. These data are taken from a study of shared clonotypes between healthy human individuals. The chain combines TRBV2 with TRBJ2-2; D unresolved. The sequencing input was naive CD4+ T cells sorted from blood. Described subset: CD45RA+ positively selected. The receptor's source is a man aged 30 to 39 in good health. The CDR3 DNA sequence: TGTGCCAGCACGATCAGAGGAAACACCGGGGAGCTGTTTTTT. Protein sequence: CASTIRGNTGELFF. Full variable domain (missing parts from reference TRBV2 and TRBJ2-2): EPEVTQTPSHQVTQMGQEVILRCVPISNHLYFYWYRQILGQKVEFLVSFYNNEISEKSEIFDDQFSVERPDGSNFTLKIRSTKLEDSAMYFCASTIRGNTGELFFGEGSRLTVL.